This T cell receptor beta chain came from a study of T cells in Graves' hyperthyroidism and ophthalmopathy. For the study at large: Upon initial diagnosis and before any treatment, peripheral blood was collected.

Per the germline V gene, CDR1 is SEHNR and CDR2 is FQNEAQ (reference sequence). The length of the CDR3 is 15 residues. V was pared by 5 bases and J by 2 bases, with 15 bases between. Enrolled ophthalmopathy patients presented with a Clinical Activity Score of at least 3, a NOSPECS grade of at least 4, and disease duration under 3 months. Patients were excluded because of uncontrolled infection, other autoimmune disease, pregnancy or lactation. Amplification of TCR beta CDR3 regions was performed using RNA transcripts as template. With the HTBI primer set, the TCR CDR3 went through a first round of RT-PCR. TCRdb re-analysed the multiplex PCR reads in MiXCR, keeping a single row per CDR3 protein. The sample yields over 450,000 distinct CDR3 sequences, 17% seen once.

Sequences were obtained from blood. The chain joins TRBV7-9 to TRBJ1-2, with D perhaps matching TRBD1 (5 bases). This TCR derives from a woman between 18 and 29 years old with Graves' ophthalmopathy. CDR3 nucleotide sequence: TGTGCCAGCAGCAGCCGGGGGGGTATCAACTATGGCTACACCTTC. The encoded protein is CASSSRGGINYGYTF.